This T cell receptor beta chain comes out of a study of CD8+ T cells in alopecia areata. Looking at the study overall: A 6-month period off drug followed tofacitinib, which lasted 6 to 18 months. Study observations and caveats: Researchers reported that TCR sharing among patients proved less clear than in mice, possibly HLA-linked. Higher clonality was seen in lesional scalp than in normal scalp, especially in alopecia totalis/universalis.

It was cDNA, reverse transcribed from extracted RNA, that served as the sequencing template. Sequenced by immunoSEQ multiplex PCR; TCRdb stores in-frame clones only, minus some. The data show approximately 140,000 clones, around 47% seen once. Cell sorting was applied to PBMCs, and CD4+ and CD8+ T cells were collected. Turning to this clone: The antigen remains unidentified.

Germline V gene lookup returns CDR1 GTSNPN and CDR2 SVGIG (reference sequence). Trimming cost V 0 bases and J 8 bases, with 16 bases left between them. The CDR3 totals 15 residues. The sample was CD4+ T cells sorted from blood. This TCR was sampled from a human donor with alopecia areata. The chain recombines TRBV30 with TRBJ1-4, with D possibly being TRBD1 (6 bases). The CDR3 DNA reads TGTGCCTGGAGTGTAGCGTCGGGGGCTGGGGAAAAACTGTTTTTT. It specifies CAWSVASGAGEKLFF.